One sample yielded the 32 T cell receptor beta chains listed below, sequenced in a study of blood T cell repertoires in COVID-19. Profiled with immunoSEQ multiplex PCR; TCRdb holds only in-frame clones, not every one. The sample carries roughly 330,000 clones, roughly 86% recorded once. Specimen: peripheral blood. All receptors come from a man aged 30-40 years with COVID-19, enrolled during active disease.

V is TRBV7-2 and J is TRBJ2-7; TRBD1 aligns across 9 bases. The trim removed 5 bases at V and 4 bases at J, leaving 9 bases unmatched. From germline, CDR1 is SGHTA and CDR2 FQGNSA. CDR3 length: 15 residues. For the CDR3, the DNA is TGTGCCAGCAGCCCCCAACCGGACAGGGGTTACGAGCAGTACTTC. Translated, it gives CASSPQPDRGYEQYF.

The V call is TRBV19, the J call TRBJ1-5; 7 positions agree with TRBD1. J gave up 2 bases and V 4 bases, and 8 bases lay outside the gene matches. Germline-derived CDR1 and CDR2 are LNHDA and SQIVND (reference sequence). The CDR3 extends over 16 amino acids. The chain's CDR3 is CASSTPTGNRNQPQHF. The CDR3 region has the DNA TGTGCCAGTAGTACCCCGACAGGGAACCGCAATCAGCCCCAGCATTTT.

This clone was detected only once. The chain combines TRBV5-4 with TRBJ2-3, with TRBD2 matching over 11 bases. Germline CDR1 and CDR2: SGHNT and YYREEE (reference sequence). With 3 bases clipped from V and 1 base from J, the junction kept 4 bases outside the gene matches. The CDR3 is 16 residues long. DNA of the CDR3: TGTGCCAGCAGCTCTAGACTAGCGGGGCGCACAGATACGCAGTATTTT. Encoded protein: CASSSRLAGRTDTQYF.

The chain uses TRBV11-2 and TRBJ1-2; TRBD1 agrees at 8 bases. CDR1 and CDR2 (germline): SGHAT, FQNNGV. V trimming: 1 base; J trimming: 7 bases; junction bases outside the gene matches: 8. CDR3 length equals 15 residues. The CDR3 here is CASSLGHRGVGGYTF. CDR3 coding DNA: TGTGCCAGCAGCTTAGGCCACAGGGGGGTCGGTGGCTACACCTTC.

This clone occurred a few times. The rearrangement joins TRBV7-2 to TRBJ1-6; a possible D gene is TRBD1 (5 bases). The germline CDR1 and CDR2 sequences are SGHTA and FQGNSA. This CDR3 has 15 residues. V lost 5 bases to trimming and J lost 0 bases, with 8 bases between them. The CDR3 DNA is TGTGCCAGCAGCCCTGACAGCTCCTATAATTCACCCCTCCACTTT. Translating it yields CASSPDSSYNSPLHF. Looking up the rest from reference TRBV7-2 and TRBJ1-6 gives the full variable domain: GAGVSQSPSNKVTEKGKDVELRCDPISGHTALYWYRQSLGQGLEFLIYFQGNSAPDKSGLPSDRFSAERTGGSVSTLTIQRTQQEDSAVYLCASSPDSSYNSPLHFGNGTRLTVT.

The chain recombines TRBV3-1 (or the pseudogene TRBV3-2) with TRBJ1-1, with D maybe TRBD1 (6 bases). V lost 5 bases and J 8 bases, leaving 18 bases between the germline ends. CDR3 length: 14 residues. Germline CDR1 reads LGHDT; CDR2 reads YNNKEL (reference sequence). CDR3 amino acids: CASSFYQDSSEAFF. CDR3 in DNA: TGTGCCAGCAGCTTTTATCAGGACAGTTCCGAAGCTTTCTTT.

V usage is TRBV5-1 and J usage is TRBJ2-7, with TRBD2 as a possible D gene (7 bases). This CDR3 has 14 amino acids. Germline CDR1 reads SGHRS; CDR2 reads YFSETQ. Trimming pared 0 bases from V and 4 bases from J, leaving 11 bases between. The CDR3 coding sequence is TGCGCCAGCAGCTTGGTTGCGGGGGCGTACGAGCAGTACTTC. This encodes CASSLVAGAYEQYF.

Only one count was recorded for this clone. The genes are TRBV28 and TRBJ2-7; D is unresolved. CDR1 and CDR2 from the germline V gene are MDHEN and SYDVKM. Between the trimmed V and J ends, which lost 4 bases and 6 bases, there was a span of 10 bases. This CDR3 contains 12 residues. The CDR3, as DNA: TGTGCCAGCAGTTCGTCTACGGGCGAGCAGTACTTC. It yields the protein CASSSSTGEQYF. Full variable domain (missing parts from reference TRBV28 and TRBJ2-7): DVKVTQSSRYLVKRTGEKVFLECVQDMDHENMFWYRQDPGLGLRLIYFSYDVKMKEKGDIPEGYSVSREKKERFSLILESASTNQTSMYLCASSSSTGEQYFGPGTRLTVT.

This chain connects TRBV6-6 to TRBJ1-4; a possible D gene is TRBD1 (5 bases). The ends were cut back, 7 bases at V and 8 bases at J, with 20 bases in the middle. The CDR3 has 15 residues. CDR1 and CDR2 from the germline V gene are MNHNY and SVGAGI (reference sequence). CDR3 amino acids: CASKREGTVKEKLFF. In DNA form, the CDR3 reads TGTGCCAGCAAACGGGAGGGGACGGTTAAGGAAAAACTGTTTTTT.

The chain joins TRBV29-1 to TRBJ2-3, with TRBD1 identical over 9 bases. Germline trimming cut 6 bases from V and 3 bases from J; bases unmatched to any gene: 7. The germline V gene has CDR1 SQVTM and CDR2 ANQGSEA. There are 14 residues in the CDR3. CDR3 in amino acids: CSVEPGTGTDTQYF. Here the CDR3 DNA reads TGCAGCGTAGAGCCCGGGACAGGGACAGATACGCAGTATTTT.

This chain connects TRBV9 to TRBJ1-2; D perhaps matches TRBD1 (6 bases). Germline lookup yields CDR1 SGDLS and CDR2 YYNGEE. V shed 4 bases and J shed 8 bases, with 18 bases lying between them. This CDR3 region has 14 residues. Here the CDR3 reads CASSQNRAEGGYTF. CDR3 in DNA: TGTGCCAGCAGCCAGAACAGGGCTGAGGGGGGCTACACCTTC.

V and J are TRBV28 and TRBJ2-3; TRBD2 matches 12 bases. The germline gives CDR1 MDHEN, CDR2 SYDVKM. The J segment lost 4 bases and the V segment lost 6 bases, leaving 2 bases of the junction unmatched. The CDR3 extends over 14 amino acids. CDR3 loop: CASRTSGGPDTQYF. CDR3 bases: TGTGCCAGCAGAACTAGCGGGGGGCCAGATACGCAGTATTTT.

CDR3: CASSLGQVGAEAFF. CDR3 DNA: TGTGCCAGCAGCTTGGGACAGGTGGGAGCTGAAGCTTTCTTT. The genes are TRBV5-5 and TRBJ1-1; weak D call: TRBD1 (6 bases). The CDR3 loop spans 14 amino acids. Germline assignment: CDR1 SGHKS and CDR2 YYEKEE (reference sequence). The germline V and J ends were trimmed by 0 bases and 6 bases, with 12 bases remaining between them.

The rearrangement links TRBV28 to TRBJ1-2, with 9 bases identical to TRBD1. V dropped 2 bases and J dropped 7; count of bases not matched to a gene: 2. In germline, CDR1 is MDHEN, CDR2 SYDVKM. This CDR3 has 13 residues. The CDR3 protein is CASSLNRGLGYTF. In DNA form, the CDR3 reads TGTGCCAGCAGTTTAAACAGGGGGCTTGGCTACACCTTC.

The V gene is TRBV10-2, the J gene TRBJ1-5; 11 nucleotides align to TRBD1. The CDR3 has 14 residues. The germline CDR1 and CDR2 sequences are WSHSY and SAAADI. The trim removed 6 bases at V and 7 bases at J, leaving 5 bases unmatched. CDR3 sequence: CASRGQGARQPQHF. CDR3 sequence (DNA): TGCGCCAGCAGAGGACAGGGGGCGAGGCAGCCCCAGCATTTT.

The rearrangement links TRBV4-3 to TRBJ1-4; 10 nucleotides line up with TRBD1. V shed 0 bases and J 7 bases; nucleotides not matched to a gene: 5. There are 16 residues in the CDR3. The germline V gene encodes CDR1 LGHNA and CDR2 YSLEER. Here the CDR3 reads CASSQEKGTGAEKLFF. In DNA form, the CDR3 reads TGCGCCAGCAGCCAAGAGAAAGGGACAGGGGCTGAAAAACTGTTTTTT.

This clone is a singleton in its sample. The chain employs TRBV30 and TRBJ1-6, with 9 bases aligning to TRBD1. The J segment lost 7 bases and the V segment lost 0 bases, leaving 4 bases of the junction unmatched. CDR3 size: 15 residues. Looked up from germline, CDR1 is GTSNPN and CDR2 is SVGIG (reference sequence). The CDR3 nucleotides read TGTGCCTGGAGTGTACTTGGGACAGGGAATTCACCCCTCCACTTT. Encoded protein: CAWSVLGTGNSPLHF.

This chain uses TRBV7-2 with TRBJ1-6; 7 bases are shared with TRBD1. V lost 6 bases, J lost 7 bases, and 9 bases stayed unmatched. This CDR3 has 15 amino acids. CDR1 SGHTA and CDR2 FQGNSA come from the germline V gene. In nucleotides, the CDR3 is TGTGCCAGCAGTCCATTCGGGACAGTAAATTCACCCCTCCACTTT. The encoded protein is CASSPFGTVNSPLHF.

The gene calls are TRBV9 and TRBJ2-7; D possibly corresponds to TRBD1 (6 bases). The CDR3 contains 14 residues. Germline assignment: CDR1 SGDLS and CDR2 YYNGEE. Trimming pared 3 bases from V and 5 bases from J, leaving 15 bases between. The CDR3 protein is CASSARTDLHEQYF. The CDR3 nucleotides read TGTGCCAGCAGCGCACGGACAGATCTACACGAGCAGTACTTC.

The chain couples TRBV7-2 to TRBJ2-2; D is uncertain. V was trimmed by 6 bases and J by 6 bases, leaving 14 bases between them. This CDR3 spans 14 amino acids. CDR1 and CDR2 (germline): SGHTA, FQGNSA. Written as DNA, the CDR3 is TGTGCCAGCAGGACTCAAGCGTCGGCCGGGGAGCTGTTTTTT. It yields the protein CASRTQASAGELFF.

V and J are TRBV29-1 and TRBJ1-1; D possibly corresponds to TRBD1 (5 bases). The germline gives CDR1 SQVTM, CDR2 ANQGSEA. The CDR3 length is 14 residues. V lost 7 bases and J 2 bases, leaving 17 bases between the germline ends. The CDR3 loop reads CSGTSGLRNTEAFF. The CDR3 nucleotides read TGCAGCGGGACCTCGGGACTGAGAAACACTGAAGCTTTCTTT.

This clone is a singleton in its sample. The chain has TRBV20-1 and TRBJ2-7, with TRBD1 as a possible D gene (5 bases). Per the germline V gene, CDR1 is DFQATT and CDR2 is SNEGSKA (reference sequence). The V end lost 4 bases, the J end lost 2 bases, and 6 bases lay between the germline ends. This CDR3 contains 11 residues. The CDR3 here is CSAIRAYEQYF. In DNA, the CDR3 is TGCAGTGCTATCAGGGCCTACGAGCAGTACTTC.

The chain combines TRBV12-5 with TRBJ2-2, with D unclear. Trimming removed 1 base from V and 5 bases from J, with 8 bases in between. The CDR3 spans 14 residues. From germline, CDR1 is LGHNT and CDR2 FRNRAP. The CDR3 sequence is CASGLGPRTGELFF. CDR3 sequence (DNA): TGTGCTAGTGGTTTGGGCCCACGGACCGGGGAGCTGTTTTTT.

The chain employs TRBV7-3 and TRBJ2-2; 9 positions match TRBD2. The CDR3 sequence is 19 residues long. Trimming cost V 4 bases and J 4 bases; bases outside gene matches: 16. The germline gives CDR1 SGHTA, CDR2 FQGTGA. In nucleotides, the CDR3 is TGTGCCAGCAGCTCCACGAGGGGGGTAGCGGGAGTCTCCACCGGGGAGCTGTTTTTT. Protein product: CASSSTRGVAGVSTGELFF.

The rearrangement uses TRBV6-6 and TRBJ1-2; 9 bases fit TRBD1. Trimming took 10 bases from V and 6 from J; bases not matched to a gene: 12. From germline, CDR1 is MNHNY and CDR2 SVGAGI (reference sequence). The CDR3 is made up of 14 amino acids. CDR3 loop: CATGTGLLRHGYTF. CDR3 coding DNA: TGTGCCACCGGGACAGGGCTTTTGCGGCATGGCTACACCTTC.

The CDR3 DNA follows: TGTGCCAGCTCACCCGGGGTCCAAGAGACCCAGTACTTC. Its protein product is CASSPGVQETQYF. The chain links TRBV18 to TRBJ2-5; maybe TRBD2 (5 bases). The CDR3 sequence is 13 residues long. The germline CDR1 and CDR2 sequences are KGHSH and LQKENI. The V end lost 3 bases, the J end lost 1 base, and 6 bases lay between the germline ends.

There are a few counts of this clone. This sample also contains other DNA sequences that code for the same CDR3. The chain joins TRBV7-3 to TRBJ2-2, with D perhaps TRBD1 (5 bases). CDR1 and CDR2 from the germline V gene are SGHTA and FQGTGA. The CDR3 has 14 amino acids. V lost 6 bases and J lost 1, with 9 bases in between. The CDR3 nucleotides read TGTGCCAGCAGAGGGGCAGGGAACACCGGGGAGCTGTTTTTT. Amino acid sequence: CASRGAGNTGELFF.

CDR3 sequence reads: CASSFDPFLPGLAGIQTTDTQYF. CDR3 coding DNA: TGTGCCAGCAGTTTCGATCCGTTTCTTCCGGGACTAGCGGGAATCCAGACCACAGATACGCAGTATTTT. V usage is TRBV28 and J usage is TRBJ2-3, with 13 bases aligning to TRBD2. Per the germline V gene, CDR1 is MDHEN and CDR2 is SYDVKM. Unmatched junction bases numbered 23, after V lost 3 bases and J lost 2 bases. The CDR3 sequence is 23 residues long.

The rearrangement uses TRBV15 and TRBJ2-3; tentatively, D is TRBD2 (5 bases). The germline V gene encodes CDR1 LNHNV and CDR2 YYDKDF (reference sequence). Trimming shortened V by 1 base and J by 12 bases, and 8 bases separated the two germline ends. CDR3 length: 11 amino acids. CDR3 DNA: TGTGCCACCAGCAGAGGTAGCGTACAGTATTTT. Protein sequence: CATSRGSVQYF.

The chain has TRBV30 and TRBJ1-2, with D uncertain. Germline V gene data show CDR1 as GTSNPN and CDR2 as SVGIG (reference sequence). This CDR3 has 12 residues. Trimming removed 2 bases at V and 3 bases at J, with 7 bases between. The CDR3 here is CAWSKGDYGYTF. The CDR3 bases are TGTGCCTGGAGTAAGGGAGACTATGGCTACACCTTC.

The chain combines TRBV7-2 with TRBJ2-7; the D is unclear. V shed 6 bases and J shed 0 bases, with 15 bases lying between them. Looked up from germline, CDR1 is SGHTA and CDR2 is FQGNSA. The CDR3 totals 15 residues. The CDR3 loop reads CASSFTPESSYEQYF. CDR3 nucleotides: TGTGCCAGCAGTTTTACCCCCGAGAGCTCCTACGAGCAGTACTTC.

Written as DNA, the CDR3 is TGTGCCAGCAGCCCTAGCGGGGGCAGCACAGATACGCAGTATTTT. Its translation is CASSPSGGSTDTQYF. The chain combines TRBV11-1 with TRBJ2-3; TRBD2 matches at 10 bases. With V trimmed by 5 bases and J by 0 bases, 2 bases remained unmatched. The germline gives CDR1 SGHAT, CDR2 FQDESV (reference sequence). This CDR3 comprises 15 residues.